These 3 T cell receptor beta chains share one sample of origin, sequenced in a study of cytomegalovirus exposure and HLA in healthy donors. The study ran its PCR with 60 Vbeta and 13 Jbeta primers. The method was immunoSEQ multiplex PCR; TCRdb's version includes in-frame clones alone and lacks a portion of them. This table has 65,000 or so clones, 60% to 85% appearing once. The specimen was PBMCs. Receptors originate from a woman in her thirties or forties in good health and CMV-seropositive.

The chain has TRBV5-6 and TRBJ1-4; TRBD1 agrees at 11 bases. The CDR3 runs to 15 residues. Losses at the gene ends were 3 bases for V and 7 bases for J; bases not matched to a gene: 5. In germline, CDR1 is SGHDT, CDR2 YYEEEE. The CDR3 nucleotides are TGTGCCAGCAGCTGGAGGACAGGGGGCTCTGAAAAACTGTTTTTT. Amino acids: CASSWRTGGSEKLFF.

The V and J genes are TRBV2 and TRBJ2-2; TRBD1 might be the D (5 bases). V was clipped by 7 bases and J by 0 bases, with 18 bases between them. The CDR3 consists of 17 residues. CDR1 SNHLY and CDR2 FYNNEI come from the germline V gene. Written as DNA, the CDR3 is TGTGCCAGCATGGGGCAGACATGGCGCGCGAACACCGGGGAGCTGTTTTTT. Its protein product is CASMGQTWRANTGELFF.

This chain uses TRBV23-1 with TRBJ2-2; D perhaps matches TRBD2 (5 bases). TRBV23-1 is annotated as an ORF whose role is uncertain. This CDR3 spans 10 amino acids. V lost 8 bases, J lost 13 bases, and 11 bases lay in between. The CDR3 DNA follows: TGCGCCAGCCGTGACGCGGGGCTGTTTTTT. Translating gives CASRDAGLFF.